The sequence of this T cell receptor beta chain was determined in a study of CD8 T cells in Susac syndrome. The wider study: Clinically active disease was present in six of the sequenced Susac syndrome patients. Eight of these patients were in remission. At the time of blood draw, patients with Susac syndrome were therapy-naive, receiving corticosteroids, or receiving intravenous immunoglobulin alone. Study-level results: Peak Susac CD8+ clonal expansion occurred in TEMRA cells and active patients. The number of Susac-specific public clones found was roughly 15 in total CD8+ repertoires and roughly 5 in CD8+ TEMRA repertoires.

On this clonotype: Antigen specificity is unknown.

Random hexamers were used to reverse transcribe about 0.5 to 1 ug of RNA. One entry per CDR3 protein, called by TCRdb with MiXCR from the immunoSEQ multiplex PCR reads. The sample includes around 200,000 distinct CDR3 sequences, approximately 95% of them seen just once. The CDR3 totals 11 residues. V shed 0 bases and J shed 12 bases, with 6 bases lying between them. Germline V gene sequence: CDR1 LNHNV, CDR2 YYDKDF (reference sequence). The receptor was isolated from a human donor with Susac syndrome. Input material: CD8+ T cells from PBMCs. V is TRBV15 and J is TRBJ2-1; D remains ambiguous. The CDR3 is CATSRDYMQFF. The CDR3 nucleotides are TGTGCCACCAGCAGAGATTACATGCAGTTCTTC.